This T cell receptor (beta chain) emerged from a study of T cell changes during pregnancy in multiple sclerosis. The germline V gene has CDR1 MNHEY and CDR2 SVGAGI. This CDR3 contains 13 residues. V lost 5 bases, J lost 4 bases, and 10 bases lay in between. Clones were sequenced by immunoSEQ multiplex PCR, and TCRdb holds only the in-frame ones, with some missing. The profile shows roughly 110,000 clones, about 90% of them singletons. Source: peripheral blood, taken before pregnancy. The gene calls are TRBV6-5 and TRBJ2-3, with TRBD2 as a possible D gene (6 bases). This TCR was recovered from a female donor with multiple sclerosis, enrolled in a pregnancy study. For the CDR3, the DNA is TGTGCCAGCAGTCACGGGAGCCCAGATACGCAGTATTTT. Translation gives CASSHGSPDTQYF.